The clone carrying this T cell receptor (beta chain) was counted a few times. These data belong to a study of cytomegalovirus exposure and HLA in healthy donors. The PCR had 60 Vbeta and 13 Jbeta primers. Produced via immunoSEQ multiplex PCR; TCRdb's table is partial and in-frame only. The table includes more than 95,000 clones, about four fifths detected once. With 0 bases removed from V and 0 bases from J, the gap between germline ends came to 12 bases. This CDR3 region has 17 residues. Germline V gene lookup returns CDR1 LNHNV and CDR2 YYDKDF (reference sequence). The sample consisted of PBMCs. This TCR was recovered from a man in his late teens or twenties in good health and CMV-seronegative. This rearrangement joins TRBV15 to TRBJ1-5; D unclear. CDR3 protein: CATSRDPRDTSNQPQHF. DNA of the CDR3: TGTGCCACCAGCAGAGATCCCCGAGACACTAGCAATCAGCCCCAGCATTTT.